One and the same sample provided the 30 T cell receptor beta chains below, sequenced in a study of siplizumab effects on memory and regulatory T cells. Sequencing was performed with immunoSEQ multiplex PCR; in TCRdb, only in-frame clones are kept and a portion is missing. Among 85,000 to 130,000 clones listed, 92% were seen once. The sequencing sample was made of Tregs sorted from blood. The receptors here all came from a human donor in good health.

V and J are TRBV7-9 and TRBJ2-7, with 8 nucleotides matching TRBD1. The CDR3 has 17 amino acids. J gave up 3 bases and V 5 bases, and 15 bases lay outside the gene matches. In germline, CDR1 is SEHNR, CDR2 FQNEAQ (reference sequence). The CDR3 DNA reads as TGTGCCAGCAGCCGAAACCCCCTAGACAGGGGTGGCTACGAGCAGTACTTC. This encodes CASSRNPLDRGGYEQYF.

The chain combines TRBV7-9 with TRBJ2-2; the match to TRBD2 covers 7 bases. The CDR3 contains 14 residues. The V and J ends lost 5 bases and 4 bases, in that order; junction bases with no gene match: 4. Germline assignment: CDR1 SEHNR and CDR2 FQNEAQ (reference sequence). The CDR3, as DNA: TGTGCCAGCAGCAAGACTAGCCTCACCGGGGAGCTGTTTTTT. Translated: CASSKTSLTGELFF.

This clone was seen a handful of times. V is TRBV20-1 and J is TRBJ2-3, with TRBD2 matching over 8 bases. V lost 4 bases to trimming and J lost 12 bases; unmatched junction nucleotides: 6. The CDR3 runs 11 residues. Germline lookup yields CDR1 DFQATT and CDR2 SNEGSKA (reference sequence). The CDR3 protein is CSATSGLAQYF. In DNA, the CDR3 is TGCAGTGCTACAAGCGGACTAGCCCAGTATTTT.

The rearrangement links TRBV5-4 to TRBJ2-7; 8 bases match TRBD1. The V gene's germline CDR1 is SGHNT and CDR2 YYREEE (reference sequence). The ends lost 4 bases at V and 5 bases at J; junction bases unmatched: 8. This CDR3 contains 14 residues. CDR3: CASSPSRGLHEQYF. In DNA form, the CDR3 reads TGTGCCAGCAGCCCTTCCAGGGGGCTACACGAGCAGTACTTC.

The chain has TRBV11-2 and TRBJ2-3, with a possible D match to TRBD2 (5 bases). V was pared by 3 bases and J by 0 bases, with 7 bases between. In germline, CDR1 is SGHAT, CDR2 FQNNGV. This CDR3 spans 14 amino acids. The DNA for the CDR3 is TGTGCCAGCAGCTTCGCGGGTAGCACAGATACGCAGTATTTT. This sequence encodes CASSFAGSTDTQYF.

About this clone itself: Other DNA sequences in the sample encode the same CDR3. This chain links TRBV5-4 with TRBJ2-7; TRBD2 matches 7 bases. The CDR3 runs 16 residues. V dropped 8 bases and J dropped 1; count of bases not matched to a gene: 15. The germline gives CDR1 SGHNT, CDR2 YYREEE (reference sequence). Here the CDR3 reads CASSPGISSGSYEQYF. CDR3 coding DNA: TGTGCCAGTAGCCCAGGCATCTCTAGCGGATCCTACGAGCAGTACTTC.

The rearrangement joins TRBV6-1 to TRBJ2-7; D is perhaps TRBD1 (5 bases). Trimming shortened V by 8 bases and J by 6 bases, and 20 bases separated the two germline ends. CDR1 MNHNS and CDR2 SASEGT come from the germline V gene. This CDR3 region has 14 residues. The CDR3 region has the DNA TGTGCCAGCGCCCGAGAACCCCAAGGGGCCGAGCAGTACTTC. It is translated as CASAREPQGAEQYF.

The V gene is TRBV5-1, the J gene TRBJ2-2, with TRBD2 identical over 8 bases. The germline V gene encodes CDR1 SGHRS and CDR2 YFSETQ. J lost 6 bases, V lost 2 bases, and 3 bases had no gene match. This CDR3 is 14 amino acids long. CDR3 in amino acids: CASSLAGAAGELFF. DNA for the CDR3: TGCGCCAGCAGCTTAGCGGGAGCGGCCGGGGAGCTGTTTTTT.

The chain is built from TRBV7-2 and TRBJ2-2, with TRBD2 matching 9 bases. V trimming: 4 bases; J trimming: 4 bases; junction bases outside the gene matches: 7. CDR3 length: 16 residues. CDR1 and CDR2 (germline): SGHTA, FQGNSA. CDR3 region: CASSSRAGGGTGELFF. CDR3 DNA sequence: TGTGCCAGCAGCTCCAGAGCGGGAGGCGGCACCGGGGAGCTGTTTTTT.

This chain joins TRBV18 and TRBJ1-2; possibly TRBD1 for D (5 bases). CDR3 length equals 14 residues. Germline lookup yields CDR1 KGHSH and CDR2 LQKENI. The germline V and J ends were trimmed by 4 bases and 5 bases, with 14 bases remaining between them. CDR3 amino acids: CASSLPGKGYGYTF. The CDR3 region has the DNA TGTGCCAGCTCACTTCCAGGGAAGGGGTATGGCTACACCTTC.

The chain joins TRBV29-1 to TRBJ2-7, with TRBD1 matching 8 bases. V shed 6 bases and J 3 bases; nucleotides not matched to a gene: 4. The CDR3 runs to 12 residues. Per germline, CDR1 SQVTM and CDR2 ANQGSEA. The DNA of the CDR3 is TGCAGCGTACAGGGGGGTGGCTACGAGCAGTACTTC. Translation: CSVQGGGYEQYF.

V gene TRBV11-2 combines with J gene TRBJ2-3; D uncertain. Germline V CDR1 and CDR2: SGHAT, FQNNGV. Deletions cut 1 base from V and 2 bases from J, with 7 bases between. The CDR3 spans 14 residues. In DNA, the CDR3 is TGTGCCAGCAGCTTAGTGGTTTACACAGATACGCAGTATTTT. This gives the protein CASSLVVYTDTQYF.

J is TRBJ1-5 and V is TRBV2, with no clear D. This CDR3 is built from 15 residues. V was pared by 0 bases and J by 0 bases, with 6 bases between. Germline CDR1 SNHLY, CDR2 FYNNEI. The CDR3 protein is CASSEAEDSNQPQHF. The CDR3 nucleotides read TGTGCCAGCAGTGAAGCGGAAGATAGCAATCAGCCCCAGCATTTT.

The gene calls are TRBV6-5 and TRBJ2-3; D remains ambiguous. The CDR3 runs 13 residues. Trimming took off 4 bases at V and 9 bases at J, with 14 bases between the two ends. Germline assignment: CDR1 MNHEY and CDR2 SVGAGI. CDR3 nucleotide sequence: TGTGCCAGCAGTTTAGGAGAGCCCCAAACGCAGTATTTT. This sequence encodes CASSLGEPQTQYF.

The CDR3 nucleotides are TGCGCCAGCAGGTACGACAGATCTGAGCAGTTCTTC. Protein product: CASRYDRSEQFF. V usage is TRBV10-2 and J usage is TRBJ2-1; TRBD1 is a possible D gene (5 bases). The CDR3 is made up of 12 amino acids. Germline V CDR1 and CDR2: WSHSY, SAAADI. Trimming removed 6 bases at V and 9 bases at J, with 12 bases between.

The CDR3 DNA reads TGTGCCAGTAGTAACAGGGGGCTACAAAACACTGAAGCTTTCTTT. This sequence encodes CASSNRGLQNTEAFF. This chain joins TRBV19 and TRBJ1-1, with 9 positions matching TRBD1. V dropped 4 bases and J dropped 2; count of bases not matched to a gene: 5. The germline CDR1 and CDR2 sequences are LNHDA and SQIVND (reference sequence). The CDR3 is made up of 15 amino acids.

This chain joins TRBV20-1 and TRBJ1-1; D gene ambiguous. From germline, CDR1 is DFQATT and CDR2 SNEGSKA (reference sequence). Trimming took 0 bases from V and 7 from J, leaving 0 bases between them. CDR3 length: 9 amino acids. CDR3 nucleotides: TGCAGTGCTAGAGATGAAGCTTTCTTT. Translation gives CSARDEAFF.

The chain combines TRBV20-1 with TRBJ1-2; perhaps TRBD1 as D (5 bases). The CDR3 has 11 amino acids. The germline CDR1 and CDR2 sequences are DFQATT and SNEGSKA (reference sequence). The germline V and J ends were trimmed by 8 bases and 4 bases, with 11 bases remaining between them. CDR3 coding DNA: TGCAGTCCCGGGACGGCCTATGGCTACACCTTC. This encodes CSPGTAYGYTF.

V is TRBV5-1 and J is TRBJ2-1; D is ambiguous. The CDR3 is made up of 12 amino acids. Trimming pared 4 bases from V and 3 bases from J, leaving 5 bases between. In germline, CDR1 is SGHRS, CDR2 YFSETQ. The CDR3: CASSGNYNEQFF. The CDR3 coding sequence is TGCGCCAGCAGCGGAAACTACAATGAGCAGTTCTTC.

This chain joins TRBV7-9 and TRBJ2-7; tentative D call: TRBD2 (5 bases). There are 13 residues in the CDR3. Trimming shortened V by 10 bases and J by 7 bases, and 20 bases separated the two germline ends. Germline values: CDR1 SEHNR, CDR2 FQNEAQ (reference sequence). This chain's CDR3 is CAITDAARGEQYF. The CDR3 region has the DNA TGTGCCATTACGGACGCCGCGAGAGGGGAGCAGTACTTC.

This clone was observed a single time. The V and J genes are TRBV4-1 and TRBJ2-7; possibly TRBD2 for D (5 bases). V was trimmed by 1 base and J by 3 bases, leaving 16 bases between them. The CDR3 totals 16 residues. Germline V gene data show CDR1 as MGHRA and CDR2 as YSYEKL. The CDR3 reads CASSQGGGRDYYEQYF. Here the CDR3 DNA reads TGCGCCAGCAGCCAAGGCGGAGGTCGGGATTACTACGAGCAGTACTTC.

This chain joins TRBV5-6 and TRBJ2-7, with D perhaps matching TRBD2 (6 bases). Germline lookup yields CDR1 SGHDT and CDR2 YYEEEE. This CDR3 has 14 residues. The germline V and J ends were trimmed by 6 bases and 3 bases, with 16 bases remaining between them. CDR3 in amino acids: CASTTRETYYEQYF. As DNA, the CDR3 is TGTGCCAGCACCACCCGGGAGACTTACTACGAGCAGTACTTC.

The gene calls are TRBV15 and TRBJ1-5, with unresolved D. The V gene's germline CDR1 is LNHNV and CDR2 YYDKDF (reference sequence). V lost 1 base to trimming and J lost 0 bases, with 4 bases between them. There are 14 residues in the CDR3. CDR3 coding DNA: TGTGCCACCAGCAGAGGGGATAGCAATCAGCCCCAGCATTTT. It yields the protein CATSRGDSNQPQHF.

The gene calls are TRBV5-4 and TRBJ2-7; the D gene is possibly TRBD1 (6 bases). This CDR3 comprises 17 residues. Germline CDR1 SGHNT, CDR2 YYREEE (reference sequence). The V gene lost 0 bases and the J gene lost 2 bases, with 18 bases spanning the gap. The CDR3 loop is CASSLAGQRIRPYEQYF. The CDR3 bases are TGTGCCAGCAGCTTGGCCGGACAGAGAATCAGGCCCTACGAGCAGTACTTC.

The chain uses TRBV15 and TRBJ2-7, with a tentative D call TRBD1 (5 bases). The CDR3 loop spans 13 amino acids. V dropped 0 bases and J dropped 6 bases, with 9 bases sitting between them. Germline CDR1 reads LNHNV; CDR2 reads YYDKDF (reference sequence). The CDR3 DNA reads TGTGCCACCAGCAGAGATAAGACAGCCGAGCAGTACTTC. Encoded protein: CATSRDKTAEQYF.

A single count supports this clone. This chain uses TRBV2 with TRBJ1-2; no clear D. CDR3 length: 13 residues. CDR1 and CDR2 (germline): SNHLY, FYNNEI. V lost 7 bases and J lost 2, with 11 bases in between. Here the CDR3 reads CASTREVNYGYTF. The DNA for the CDR3 is TGTGCCAGCACCCGTGAGGTGAACTATGGCTACACCTTC.

The CDR3 nucleotides are TGTGCCAGCAGTTTAACGGGGGGAAGGTACGAGCAGTACTTC. It yields the protein CASSLTGGRYEQYF. The gene calls are TRBV27 and TRBJ2-7; 7 nucleotides agree with TRBD2. The germline V gene encodes CDR1 MNHEY and CDR2 SMNVEV (reference sequence). V was clipped by 2 bases and J by 4 bases; unmatched bases: 5. The CDR3 sequence is 14 residues long.

The chain links TRBV6-6 to TRBJ2-5, with D tentatively TRBD2 (6 bases). CDR3 size: 13 residues. CDR1 and CDR2 from the germline V gene are MNHNY and SVGAGI (reference sequence). V lost 6 bases to trimming and J lost 0 bases, with 8 bases between them. CDR3 region: CASRAGNQETQYF. The CDR3 DNA reads as TGTGCCAGCAGAGCGGGTAACCAAGAGACCCAGTACTTC.

This chain connects TRBV28 to TRBJ1-1, with a possible D match to TRBD1 (5 bases). Germline CDR1 MDHEN, CDR2 SYDVKM. V shed 2 bases and J shed 2 bases, with 15 bases lying between them. The CDR3 runs to 16 residues. The CDR3 DNA reads as TGTGCCAGCAGTTTACTCTATCGGGGGGTAAACACTGAAGCTTTCTTT. Its protein is CASSLLYRGVNTEAFF. Based on the CDR3 plus reference TRBV28 and TRBJ1-1, the full variable domain is DVKVTQSSRYLVKRTGEKVFLECVQDMDHENMFWYRQDPGLGLRLIYFSYDVKMKEKGDIPEGYSVSREKKERFSLILESASTNQTSMYLCASSLLYRGVNTEAFFGQGTRLTVV.

The gene calls are TRBV9 and TRBJ1-4, with 8 bases identical to TRBD1. This CDR3 has 14 amino acids. Per germline, CDR1 SGDLS and CDR2 YYNGEE. The junction had 2 bases not matched to a gene; V was cut back by 3 bases and J by 4 bases. The CDR3 loop is CASSGTGNNEKLFF. The CDR3, as DNA: TGTGCCAGCAGCGGGACAGGGAATAATGAAAAACTGTTTTTT.